These T cell receptor beta chains were read from a single sample in a study of CD8+ T cells in alopecia areata. TCRdb keeps only in-frame clones here, not all; method: immunoSEQ multiplex PCR. The sample has approximately 58,000 clones, about 40% seen once. Sequenced sample: NKG2D-low CD8+ T cells sorted from blood. The receptors come from a human donor with alopecia areata. Each CDR3 is given with its conserved first and last residue. A D gene is named only where the DNA matches it firmly. Size tells how often a clone was seen (once, few, many) or the class of an expanded clone, and some rows leave it out.

>.|TRBJ1-2|.|TRBV29-1
TGCAGCGCTTTTGAAAGGGCTCGATATGGCTACACCTTC
CSAFERARYGYTF
>.|TRBJ1-1|few|TRBV29-1
TGCAGCGTCCCGCGAGGGTCCACTGAAGCTTTCTTT
CSVPRGSTEAFF
>.|TRBJ2-3|.|TRBV4-3
TGCGCCAGCAGCCAAGATTTCGGGGCCACAGATACGCAGTATTTT
CASSQDFGATDTQYF
>.|TRBJ2-7|.|TRBV4-3
TGCGCCAGCAGCCCCGATCTGACCTACGAGCAGTACTTC
CASSPDLTYEQYF
>.|TRBJ2-5|.|TRBV11-2
TGTGCCAGCAGCTTAGAACAGGTTGAAGGTTGGGAGACCCAGTACTTC
CASSLEQVEGWETQYF
>.|TRBJ2-7|.|TRBV23-1
TGCGCCAGCAGTCAATTGTTGAGGGGTCCTCATCTTTACGAGCAGTACTTC
CASSQLLRGPHLYEQYF
>TRBD1|TRBJ1-5|once|TRBV6-1
TGTGCCAGCAGTGAATACGACAGGGATCTTGATCAGCCCCAGCATTTT
CASSEYDRDLDQPQHF
>TRBD1|TRBJ2-5|.|TRBV27
TGTGCCAGCCTGGGACAGGGTCAAGAGACCCAGTACTTC
CASLGQGQETQYF
>.|TRBJ2-7|few|TRBV7-9
TGTGCCAGCAGCTTACCAGGCTCCTACGAGCAGTACTTC
CASSLPGSYEQYF
>TRBD2|TRBJ2-7|.|TRBV14
TGTGCCAGCAGCAAAAAATTAGCGGGCGTACTCTACGAGCAGTACTTC
CASSKKLAGVLYEQYF
>TRBD1|TRBJ2-7|.|TRBV5-1
TGCGCCAGCAGCCCGACGACAGGGGAAGGGGACGAGCAGTACTTC
CASSPTTGEGDEQYF
>TRBD1|TRBJ2-7|.|TRBV28
TGTGCCAGCAGTTTAAACGACAGGGAAGACGAGCAGTACTTC
CASSLNDREDEQYF
>TRBD2|TRBJ2-3|few|TRBV4-2
TGTGCCAGCCGGGGGGATTCGGACACAGATACGCAGTATTTT
CASRGDSDTDTQYF
>TRBD1|TRBJ2-1|few|TRBV29-1
TGCAGCTCCTGGGGGACAGGTGACTACAATGAGCAGTTCTTC
CSSWGTGDYNEQFF
>.|TRBJ2-1|.|TRBV4-3
TGCGCCAGCAGCCAAGATCGCCAAATGGATGAGCAGTTCTTC
CASSQDRQMDEQFF
>TRBD2|TRBJ2-7|.|TRBV28
TGTGCCAGCAGCACGACTAGCGGGGAGTTCCACGAGCAGTACTTC
CASSTTSGEFHEQYF
>TRBD1|TRBJ2-5|.|TRBV27
TGTGCCAGCTCCCAGGGGGCCAGACGTGAGACCCAGTACTTC
CASSQGARRETQYF
>.|TRBJ1-1|.|TRBV7-9
TGTGCCAGCAGCTTAGGGTCAATGAGCAGGGCGAACACTGAAGCTTTCTTT
CASSLGSMSRANTEAFF
>TRBD2|TRBJ2-1|few|TRBV28
TGTGCCAGCAGTTTCGGACTAGCGGGAGGACGGCCATATGAGCAGTTCTTC
CASSFGLAGGRPYEQFF
>TRBD2|TRBJ2-1|.|TRBV29-1
TGCAGCGTTGAAGGTATACTAGCGGGAGGGCCCTCCTCCTACAATGAGCAGTTCTTC
CSVEGILAGGPSSYNEQFF
>.|TRBJ2-7|.|TRBV27
TGTGCCAGCAGTTTCGGTGGCGGAGGGGCCTACGAGCAGTACTTC
CASSFGGGGAYEQYF
>.|TRBJ1-5|few|TRBV6-5
TGTGCCAGCAGTTTAGGAGGTAGCAATCAGCCCCAGCATTTT
CASSLGGSNQPQHF
>.|TRBJ1-1|few|TRBV29-1
TGCAGCACCCAACGGGGGTTATTAGCTTTCTTT
CSTQRGLLAFF
>.|TRBJ2-7|few|TRBV7-9
TGTGCCAGCAGCCTAGGGGTACACGAGCAGTACTTC
CASSLGVHEQYF
>.|TRBJ2-1|.|TRBV7-6
TGTGCCAGCAGCCCGCGGTTGGATGAGCAGTTCTTC
CASSPRLDEQFF
>TRBD1|TRBJ2-7|.|TRBV4-1
TGCGCCAGCAGCCACGGGACAGGGGAGCAGTACTTC
CASSHGTGEQYF
>.|TRBJ2-1|few|TRBV7-9
TGTGCCAGCAGCTTAGTTGTTAGCAGCTACAATGAGCAGTTCTTC
CASSLVVSSYNEQFF
>.|TRBJ2-7|few|TRBV18
TGTGCCAGCTCCCTGAGTGCCTACGAGCAGTACTTC
CASSLSAYEQYF
>.|TRBJ2-7|.|TRBV7-9
TGTGCCAGCAGCTCTGCCCTGGGACAGCGGGGCTACGAGCAGTACTTC
CASSSALGQRGYEQYF
>.|TRBJ1-1|.|TRBV7-8
TGTGCCAGCAGCTTAGTCGGCAGAAACACTGAAGCTTTCTTT
CASSLVGRNTEAFF
>.|TRBJ2-7|.|TRBV10-3
TGTGCCATCAGCCGGGCGGACGGTGGGATCTACGAGCAGTACTTC
CAISRADGGIYEQYF
>.|TRBJ1-6|.|TRBV4-1
TGCGCCAGCAGCCACAGAACCCGGGACGGTGGGGCACCCCTCCACTTT
CASSHRTRDGGAPLHF
>.|TRBJ2-7|large|TRBV7-9
TGTGCCAGCAGCTCGTATTACGAGCAGTACTTC
CASSSYYEQYF
>.|TRBJ2-5|few|TRBV13
TGTGCCAGCAGCCCCGGACCAGGCGGCGAGACCCAGTACTTC
CASSPGPGGETQYF
>.|TRBJ2-5|.|TRBV27
TGTGCCAGCAGTTTATCCCTCGGGCGGACCCAGTACTTC
CASSLSLGRTQYF
>.|TRBJ1-2|once|TRBV6-6
TGTGCCAGCAGCGCGACAATACAGGGCGGTGGCTACACCTTC
CASSATIQGGGYTF
>.|TRBJ2-1|.|TRBV19
TGTGCCAGTAGTATAGGGGCCTACAATGAGCAGTTCTTC
CASSIGAYNEQFF
>TRBD1|TRBJ2-2|.|TRBV29-1
TGCAGCGGGGCCGGGACAGGGGCCGGCGGGGAGCTGTTTTTT
CSGAGTGAGGELFF
>TRBD2|TRBJ2-5|.|TRBV29-1
TGCAGCGTTCTGGGGGAGGGTGCGGAGACCCAGTACTTC
CSVLGEGAETQYF
>.|TRBJ2-7|few|TRBV7-9
TGTGCCAGCAGCTTAGACTTCTACGAGCAGTACTTC
CASSLDFYEQYF
>TRBD1|TRBJ1-3|.|TRBV29-1
TGCAGCGTTGAAATCAGGGGGTCTGGAAACACCATATATTTT
CSVEIRGSGNTIYF
>TRBD2|TRBJ2-1|few|TRBV7-9
TGTGCCAGCAGCCAACCTAGGGCTAGCGGAGATGACAATGAGCAGTTCTTC
CASSQPRASGDDNEQFF
>.|TRBJ2-3|.|TRBV5-1
TGCGCCAGCAGCTTGAAGGGCAGCACAGATACGCAGTATTTT
CASSLKGSTDTQYF
>.|TRBJ2-7|.|TRBV29-1
TGCAGCGTTAGGTGGACCCAGCGGAGCTCCTACGAGCAGTACTTC
CSVRWTQRSSYEQYF
>.|TRBJ1-5|.|TRBV2
TGTGCCAGCAGTGGTGGTCCCTCCCCCCAGCCCCAGCATTTT
CASSGGPSPQPQHF
>.|TRBJ2-1|.|TRBV9
TGTGCCAGCAGCGTAGATACAGATAGGCCGTTCTTC
CASSVDTDRPFF
>TRBD1|TRBJ2-1|few|TRBV7-8
TGTGCCAGCAGCTCAGGACAGGGGGCGATCAATGAGCAGTTCTTC
CASSSGQGAINEQFF
>TRBD2|TRBJ2-7|once|TRBV29-1
TGCAGCGTTGAATGGCAGGGGACTAGCTTCTACGAGCAGTACTTC
CSVEWQGTSFYEQYF
>.|TRBJ2-7|few|TRBV27
TGTGCCAGCAGTTTAAGCGGCAGGAACGAGCAGTACTTC
CASSLSGRNEQYF
>.|TRBJ2-1|.|TRBV7-9
TGTGCCAGCAGCTCCGGTCTCGACTCCTACAATGAGCAGTTCTTC
CASSSGLDSYNEQFF
>.|TRBJ2-7|.|TRBV5-6
TGTGCCAGCAGCCATCCCTACGAGCAGTACTTC
CASSHPYEQYF
>TRBD1|TRBJ2-7|few|TRBV7-9
TGTGCCAGCAGCCCCGGCCAGGGGGACTACGAGCAGTACTTC
CASSPGQGDYEQYF
>TRBD2|TRBJ2-5|.|TRBV13
TGTGCCAGCAGCTCGACTAGCGGGGGGGCCGGGGAACAAGAGACCCAGTACTTC
CASSSTSGGAGEQETQYF
>.|TRBJ2-5|few|TRBV19
TGTGCCAGTAGTATGTCAGCCAGCATACAAGAGACCCAGTACTTC
CASSMSASIQETQYF
>TRBD2|TRBJ2-3|.|TRBV9
TGTGCCAGCAGCGTAGACGGGAGGGTGGGAGATACGCAGTATTTT
CASSVDGRVGDTQYF
>TRBD2|TRBJ2-5|.|TRBV25-1
TGTGCCAGCAGTGAAAGAAGCGGGGGATCTCAAGAGACCCAGTACTTC
CASSERSGGSQETQYF